The 11 T cell receptor beta chains below were found in one sample sequenced in a study of blood T cells in healthy people across ages. The second PCR ran 7 to 11 cycles with a sample-barcoded 5' primer and J-beta primers. TCRdb re-derived calls from the 5' RACE reads in MiXCR, one entry per CDR3 protein. In the table there are some 850,000 distinct CDR3 sequences, more than 25% of which are singletons. These data are also associated with another study on T cells of mothers and their children.

The material sequenced was blood. The receptor source for this set is a boy aged 5 to 17 in good health.

This clonotype has only a few counts. This rearrangement joins TRBV30 to TRBJ1-1; D is uncertain. Trimming shortened V by 5 bases and J by 11 bases, and 12 bases separated the two germline ends. This CDR3 spans 10 amino acids. Germline V gene sequence: CDR1 GTSNPN, CDR2 SVGIG (reference sequence). CDR3 amino acids: CAWAGPRAFF. CDR3 in DNA: TGTGCCTGGGCCGGGCCGCGGGCTTTCTTT.

J is TRBJ2-2 and V is TRBV6-1; possible D gene TRBD2, 6 bases. The V end lost 6 bases, the J end lost 1 base, and 15 bases lay between the germline ends. Germline lookup yields CDR1 MNHNS and CDR2 SASEGT. There are 16 residues in the CDR3. The CDR3 DNA reads as TGTGCCAGCAGCCGCAGACTAGTACAGAACACCGGGGAGCTGTTTTTT. It encodes CASSRRLVQNTGELFF.

This clonotype appeared a few times. The chain combines TRBV6-5 with TRBJ2-5, with unresolved D. The DNA matches TRBJ2-7 better at its end, which makes the J call doubtful. The CDR3 is made up of 12 amino acids. Germline CDR1 and CDR2: MNHEY and SVGAGI. This chain's CDR3 is CASRTTAYEQYF. The CDR3 region has the DNA TGTGCCAGCAGAACCACTGCCTACGAGCAGTACTTC.

There are a few counts of this clonotype. This chain joins TRBV5-1 and TRBJ2-7; the match to TRBD1 covers 7 bases. Per germline, CDR1 SGHRS and CDR2 YFSETQ. V lost 1 base and J lost 3; bases outside the gene matches: 4. The CDR3 spans 14 residues. CDR3 sequence: CASSLTGALYEQYF. CDR3 DNA sequence: TGCGCCAGCAGCTTGACAGGGGCACTCTACGAGCAGTACTTC.

V gene TRBV12-3 or TRBV12-4 combines with J gene TRBJ1-2; D is unclear. The CDR3 extends over 14 amino acids. Trimming shortened V by 0 bases and J by 2 bases, and 7 bases separated the two germline ends. Written as DNA, the CDR3 is TGTGCCAGCAGTTTAGCCCGGGTAAACTATGGCTACACCTTC. It yields the protein CASSLARVNYGYTF.

The chain couples TRBV7-3 to TRBJ1-1; D uncertain. This CDR3 spans 15 amino acids. From germline, CDR1 is SGHTA and CDR2 FQGTGA. V shed 0 bases and J shed 1 base, with 9 bases lying between them. CDR3 residues: CASSLTIKGNTEAFF. The CDR3 DNA is TGTGCCAGCAGCTTAACGATTAAAGGGAACACTGAAGCTTTCTTT.

The rearrangement joins TRBV29-1 to TRBJ2-5; D is unclear. The DNA matches TRBJ2-1 better at its end, which makes the J call doubtful. Germline V gives CDR1 SQVTM, CDR2 ANQGSEA. The CDR3 runs 14 residues. The CDR3 DNA reads TGCAGCGTTGAAGATCGACAAGGTGGGGATGAGCAGTTCTTC. Its protein product is CSVEDRQGGDEQFF.

This clonotype has more than one count but fewer than ten. The chain couples TRBV27 to TRBJ2-5, with D maybe TRBD2 (6 bases). In germline, CDR1 is MNHEY, CDR2 SMNVEV (reference sequence). The CDR3 consists of 13 residues. V was cut by 5 bases and J by 7 bases, with 14 bases left in between. The CDR3: CASSPGLAGTQYF. CDR3 DNA: TGTGCCAGCAGTCCGGGACTGGCAGGGACCCAGTACTTC.

This clonotype was observed a handful of times. The V call is TRBV3-1, the J call TRBJ2-5; D gene uncertain. Germline V gene lookup returns CDR1 LGHDT and CDR2 YNNKEL (reference sequence). The CDR3 has 16 residues. V was trimmed by 0 bases and J by 1 base, leaving 12 bases between them. CDR3 coding DNA: TGTGCCAGCAGCCAAGATCTCGGCAGGCTCCAAGAGACCCAGTACTTC. It is translated as CASSQDLGRLQETQYF.

This clonotype was seen at least ten times. The rearrangement joins TRBV14 to TRBJ1-6; D unresolved. The V and J ends lost 1 base and 8 bases respectively, with 21 bases between them. Germline V gene data show CDR1 as SGHDN and CDR2 as FVKESK. The CDR3 contains 18 residues. CDR3 nucleotides: TGTGCCAGCAGCCAAGTTCGACTCGGTGCGGGATATCATTCACCCCTCCACTTT. It codes for CASSQVRLGAGYHSPLHF.

The chain combines TRBV25-1 with TRBJ2-5; D may be TRBD1 or TRBD2 (6 bases each). Germline V CDR1 and CDR2: MGHDK, SYGVNS. The CDR3 runs to 16 residues. V shed 5 bases and J shed 2 bases, with 18 bases lying between them. CDR3 in amino acids: CASSKGGFRGQETQYF. CDR3 coding DNA: TGTGCCAGCAGTAAGGGGGGTTTCAGGGGACAAGAGACCCAGTACTTC.